Listed below are T cell receptor beta chains from one sample, sequenced in a study of blood T cell repertoires in COVID-19. Method: immunoSEQ multiplex PCR; TCRdb's copy keeps in-frame clones and lacks some. The sample comprises around 240,000 clones, roughly 85% of which are singletons, and 0.85% to 1% rests with the top ten. The sequencing input was peripheral blood. All receptors come from a middle-aged man with acute or convalescent COVID-19. Both conserved end residues are part of each CDR3. A D gene is named only where the DNA matches it firmly. Size is omitted from some rows. Given values are once, few, many or a class for expanded clones.

>NA|NA|TRBV5-1|TRBJ1-4
CASSGGGSNEKLFF
TGCGCCAGCAGCGGGGGAGGTTCAAATGAAAAACTGTTTTTT
>NA|TRBD2|TRBV19|TRBJ2-5
CASSIEGTTHGTQYF
TGTGCCAGTAGTATAGAGGGGACTACGCACGGGACCCAGTACTTC
>NA|NA|TRBV7-9|TRBJ1-2
CASSLVEGGYTF
TGTGCCAGCAGCTTAGTGGAGGGTGGCTACACCTTC
>NA|NA|TRBV2|TRBJ2-7
CASSEGAGNYEQYF
TGTGCCAGCAGTGAAGGGGCAGGAAACTACGAGCAGTACTTC
>NA|NA|TRBV30|TRBJ1-5
CAWSVGSLAKQPQHF
TGTGCCTGGAGTGTAGGTAGCTTGGCGAAGCAGCCCCAGCATTTT
>NA|NA|TRBV2|TRBJ2-2
CASRPESTGELFF
TGTGCCAGCAGGCCTGAGAGCACCGGGGAGCTGTTTTTT
>few|NA|TRBV28|TRBJ2-7
CASSLSSGYSYEQYF
TGTGCCAGCAGTCTTTCGTCAGGGTATTCCTACGAGCAGTACTTC
>NA|NA|TRBV12-3/TRBV12-4|TRBJ1-1
CASSLFGHTEAFF
TGTGCCAGCAGTTTGTTCGGTCACACTGAAGCTTTCTTT
>NA|NA|TRBV7-3|TRBJ2-7
CASRSTRNEQYF
TGTGCCAGCAGGTCGACTAGAAACGAGCAGTACTTC
>NA|TRBD1|TRBV5-1|TRBJ1-4
CASSLGQGDEKLFF
TGCGCCAGCAGCTTGGGGCAGGGGGATGAAAAACTGTTTTTT
>NA|NA|TRBV7-9|TRBJ1-1
CASSFPGQNTEAFF
TGTGCCAGCAGCTTTCCGGGACAGAACACTGAAGCTTTCTTT